The 16 T cell receptor beta chains presented below share a single source sample, sequenced in a study of human T cells and chemical hapten exposure. The time point was: patch test 3, about 24 weeks after DPC sensitization. Noted treatment: therapeutic diphenylcyclopropenone sensitization with weekly scalp DPC. TCRdb reprocessed the RACE reads via MiXCR and lists one record per CDR3 protein. The sample contains 80,000 to 100,000 distinct CDR3 sequences, approximately 10% of which appear only once. The sample in question was whole blood, obtained in connection with sensitization to the hapten diphenylcyclopropenone (DPC). Receptors were obtained from a woman aged 45 to 65 with alopecia areata. Some clones in this sample may be carry-over from other donors' samples.

This clonotype appeared many times. The V and J genes are TRBV11-2 and TRBJ2-1; D gene ambiguous. There are 16 residues in the CDR3. The V end was cut by 1 base, the J end by 10 bases, with 20 bases between. CDR1 is SGHAT, CDR2 FQNNGV, per germline. CDR3 sequence: CASSLATGPAFGEQFF. The CDR3 bases are TGTGCCAGCAGCTTAGCTACCGGGCCAGCGTTCGGGGAGCAGTTCTTC. The whole variable domain, remainder taken from reference TRBV11-2 and TRBJ2-1, is EAGVAQSPRYKIIEKRQSVAFWCNPISGHATLYWYQQILGQGPKLLIQFQNNGVVDDSQLPKDRFSAERLKGVDSTLKIQPAKLEDSAVYLCASSLATGPAFGEQFFGPGTRLTVL.

The chain links TRBV21-1 to TRBJ1-1; the D segment call TRBD1 is taken from the table without a DNA check. TRBV21-1 counts as a pseudogene. The CDR3 length is 13 residues. The CDR3 is CASNPYTSGGAFF. The DNA for the CDR3 is TGTGCCAGCAACCCTTATACGTCAGGGGGAGCTTTCTTT.

The chain carries TRBV5-4 and TRBJ2-5; D may be TRBD1 (6 bases). V shed 4 bases and J shed 1 base, with 14 bases lying between them. CDR3 length: 15 residues. Germline CDR1 is SGHNT and CDR2 is YYREEE (reference sequence). CDR3 amino acids: CASSLPGVFQETQYF. As DNA, the CDR3 is TGTGCCAGCAGCCTCCCAGGGGTTTTCCAAGAGACCCAGTACTTC.

The rearrangement uses TRBV20-1 and TRBJ2-3; 7 bases are shared with TRBD2. The CDR3 length is 15 residues. With V trimmed by 6 bases and J by 7 bases, 16 bases remained unmatched. Germline V gives CDR1 DFQATT, CDR2 SNEGSKA (reference sequence). As DNA, the CDR3 is TGCAGTGCCTCCGCCTGGGGGGGTTTGGTATATACGCAGTATTTT. Translated, it gives CSASAWGGLVYTQYF.

Many counts were recorded for this clonotype. The chain is built from TRBV3-1 and TRBJ2-2, with 9 bases identical to TRBD1. With V trimmed by 4 bases and J by 2 bases, 8 bases remained unmatched. The CDR3 sequence is 17 residues long. Germline V gene sequence: CDR1 LGHDT, CDR2 YNNKEL (reference sequence). CDR3 amino acids: CASSRYRDRANTGELFF. CDR3 coding DNA: TGTGCCAGCAGCCGCTACCGGGACAGGGCCAACACCGGGGAGCTGTTTTTT.

This clonotype was observed a few times. DNA of the CDR3: TGTGCCAGCAGTGAATACCATGGACAGGGGACCGGGGAGCTGTTTTTT. Translated, it gives CASSEYHGQGTGELFF. The J gene is TRBJ2-2, the V gene TRBV25-1; 9 nucleotides agree with TRBD1. CDR3 size: 16 residues. Per the germline V gene, CDR1 is MGHDK and CDR2 is SYGVNS. After removal of 0 bases from V and 5 bases from J, the junction contained 4 bases not matched to a gene.

Many counts were recorded for this clonotype. J is TRBJ2-1 and V is TRBV7-3; TRBD2 aligns across 8 bases. CDR3 length: 17 residues. CDR1 is SGHTA, CDR2 FQGTGA, per germline. With V trimmed by 4 bases and J by 0 bases, 8 bases remained unmatched. The CDR3 loop is CASSYTGGRSSYNEQFF. CDR3 nucleotide sequence: TGTGCCAGCAGCTACACGGGCGGGAGGAGCTCCTACAATGAGCAGTTCTTC.

At least ten counts were recorded for this clonotype. V usage is TRBV20-1 and J usage is TRBJ1-1; D is possibly TRBD1 (5 bases). CDR1 DFQATT and CDR2 SNEGSKA come from the germline V gene (reference sequence). Trimming took 6 bases from V and 4 from J, leaving 18 bases between them. The CDR3 totals 14 residues. The CDR3 region is CSALPGVSLTEAFF. As DNA, the CDR3 is TGCAGTGCCCTCCCGGGGGTTAGCCTCACTGAAGCTTTCTTT.

This clonotype was observed a handful of times. This chain joins TRBV7-9 and TRBJ2-7; TRBD1 agrees at 11 bases. This CDR3 comprises 14 residues. V shed 5 bases and J 7 bases; nucleotides not matched to a gene: 7. The germline gives CDR1 SEHNR, CDR2 FQNEAQ (reference sequence). DNA of the CDR3: TGTGCCAGCAGCGATGCCGGGACAGGGGGTGAGCAGTACTTC. Translation: CASSDAGTGGEQYF.

This clonotype was observed a few times. The rearrangement uses TRBV29-1 and TRBJ2-5; D is perhaps TRBD2 (5 bases). The CDR3 is made up of 12 amino acids. Trimming left V 7 bases short and J 3 bases short, with 12 bases between. Germline CDR1 is SQVTM and CDR2 is ANQGSEA. The CDR3 DNA reads TGCAGCGCCTCGGGGTATGAAGAGACCCAGTACTTC. It yields the protein CSASGYEETQYF.

This clonotype came up many times. The V gene is TRBV7-6, the J gene TRBJ2-3, with D unresolved. The germline gives CDR1 SGHVS, CDR2 FNYEAQ. V gave up 1 base and J gave up 2 bases, with 10 bases separating them. This CDR3 spans 15 amino acids. The CDR3 DNA reads TGTGCCAGCAGCTTAGTTGCGGTGCCCACAGATACGCAGTATTTT. Protein sequence: CASSLVAVPTDTQYF.

This chain uses TRBV10-2 with TRBJ2-5; D call uncertain. Germline CDR1 reads WSHSY; CDR2 reads SAAADI. Trimming cost V 5 bases and J 1 base, with 14 bases left between them. The length of the CDR3 is 15 residues. The DNA of the CDR3 is TGCGCCAGCAGTCCCGACTCGGGTTCCCAAGAGACCCAGTACTTC. This translates into CASSPDSGSQETQYF.

This clonotype was recorded many times. This chain links TRBV27 with TRBJ1-1; no clear D gene. Trimming stripped 3 bases from V and 3 bases from J, with 8 bases between. From germline, CDR1 is MNHEY and CDR2 SMNVEV (reference sequence). CDR3 length equals 13 residues. The CDR3 DNA sequence: TGTGCCAGCAGTTTTTTCTGGGACACTGAAGCTTTCTTT. This sequence encodes CASSFFWDTEAFF.

This clonotype was counted many times. The chain employs TRBV28 and TRBJ2-1; D gene ambiguous. Trimming pared 10 bases from V and 0 bases from J, leaving 10 bases between. Germline CDR1 reads MDHEN; CDR2 reads SYDVKM. CDR3 size: 13 residues. The CDR3 region is CATDSNSYNEQFF. The CDR3 nucleotides are TGTGCCACCGATTCCAACTCCTACAATGAGCAGTTCTTC.

The rearrangement uses TRBV7-2 and TRBJ2-3; perhaps TRBD2 as D (5 bases). Trimming cost V 2 bases and J 4 bases, with 13 bases left between them. Germline V lookup: CDR1 SGHTA, CDR2 FQGNSA. The CDR3 extends over 15 amino acids. CDR3 bases: TGTGCCAGCAGCTTACCAGCGGAAGGCGCAGATACGCAGTATTTT. Its protein product is CASSLPAEGADTQYF. Based on the CDR3 plus reference TRBV7-2 and TRBJ2-3, the full variable domain is GAGVSQSPSNKVTEKGKDVELRCDPISGHTALYWYRQSLGQGLEFLIYFQGNSAPDKSGLPSDRFSAERTGGSVSTLTIQRTQQEDSAVYLCASSLPAEGADTQYFGPGTRLTVL.

The gene calls are TRBV30 and TRBJ2-3; TRBD2 matches at 8 bases. The V gene end was trimmed by 8 bases and the J gene end by 4 bases; junction bases not matched to a gene: 11. Germline values: CDR1 GTSNPN, CDR2 SVGIG (reference sequence). This CDR3 spans 14 amino acids. The CDR3 region is CAQSVTSGPDTQYF. The CDR3 DNA reads as TGTGCCCAGAGTGTCACTAGCGGCCCAGATACGCAGTATTTT.